The 31 T cell receptor beta chains listed next were all sequenced from one sample in a study of OX40 agonist ivuxolimab in advanced cancers. Assay used: immunoSEQ multiplex PCR; TCRdb lists only in-frame clones, some missing. The table has 80,000 to 95,000 clones, more than 70% seen once; the top ten hold 0.6% to 0.85%. Sequenced here: CD4+ or CD8+ T cells sorted from blood, sampled in a trial of the OX40 agonist ivuxolimab. The source of these receptors is an adult with an advanced solid tumor such as melanoma, head and neck, liver or kidney cancer.

The chain links TRBV4-1 to TRBJ2-3; no reliable D call. Germline CDR1 MGHRA, CDR2 YSYEKL. CDR3 length: 16 residues. Trimming cost V 5 bases and J 2 bases, with 17 bases left between them. The chain's CDR3 is CASSSWAIQNTDTQYF. CDR3 in DNA: TGCGCCAGCAGCTCCTGGGCGATACAGAACACAGATACGCAGTATTTT.

The rearrangement joins TRBV27 to TRBJ1-1; D is unclear. Germline lookup yields CDR1 MNHEY and CDR2 SMNVEV (reference sequence). V was shortened by 3 bases and J by 3 bases, with 14 bases between the two germline ends. The CDR3 has 15 amino acids. CDR3 in amino acids: CASSFLRAKDTEAFF. Written as DNA, the CDR3 is TGTGCCAGCAGTTTTTTGAGGGCCAAGGACACTGAAGCTTTCTTT.

The gene calls are TRBV6-5 and TRBJ1-1; D is unresolved. Per the germline V gene, CDR1 is MNHEY and CDR2 is SVGAGI. The V end was cut by 5 bases, the J end by 4 bases, with 5 bases between. The CDR3 consists of 11 residues. The CDR3 spells CASSRSTEAFF. CDR3 DNA: TGTGCCAGCAGTCGAAGCACTGAAGCTTTCTTT.

The V and J genes are TRBV6-5 and TRBJ2-2; the D gene is possibly TRBD1 (5 bases). Trimming took 10 bases from V and 2 from J, leaving 14 bases between them. The germline gives CDR1 MNHEY, CDR2 SVGAGI. The CDR3 sequence is 14 residues long. CDR3: CATLRTTNTGELFF. In DNA, the CDR3 is TGTGCCACCCTCCGGACAACCAACACCGGGGAGCTGTTTTTT.

Worth noting for this clone: The sample holds other DNA sequences that translate to the same CDR3. The gene calls are TRBV2 and TRBJ1-5; 8 nucleotides align to TRBD1. V shed 3 bases and J 3 bases; nucleotides not matched to a gene: 4. This CDR3 region has 15 residues. The germline gives CDR1 SNHLY, CDR2 FYNNEI. As DNA, the CDR3 is TGTGCCAGCAGTGACGACAGGGGAGTCAATCAGCCCCAGCATTTT. The encoded protein is CASSDDRGVNQPQHF.

The rearrangement uses TRBV9 and TRBJ1-4; TRBD1 matches 9 bases. Trimming cost V 2 bases and J 11 bases; bases outside gene matches: 16. CDR3 length: 17 residues. Per germline, CDR1 SGDLS and CDR2 YYNGEE. The CDR3 nucleotides are TGTGCCAGCAGCGTCACCTACGGGGGGACAGGGCGGGAGAAACTGTTTTTT. Protein sequence: CASSVTYGGTGREKLFF.

The V gene is TRBV11-2, the J gene TRBJ1-2; 7 nucleotides agree with TRBD1. This CDR3 is 13 amino acids long. CDR1 is SGHAT and CDR2 is FQNNGV in the germline V gene. The V segment lost 2 bases and the J segment 7 bases; nucleotides outside the gene matches: 4. The CDR3, as DNA: TGTGCCAGCAGCTTAAATCAGGGGGGTGGCTACACCTTC. This sequence encodes CASSLNQGGGYTF.

The chain is built from TRBV5-1 and TRBJ1-4; TRBD1 aligns across 7 bases. Per the germline V gene, CDR1 is SGHRS and CDR2 is YFSETQ. Unmatched junction bases numbered 5, after V lost 3 bases and J lost 9 bases. This CDR3 region has 13 residues. DNA for the CDR3: TGCGCCAGCAGCTCTGGACAGGCCCAAAAACTGTTTTTT. Its translation: CASSSGQAQKLFF.

This chain joins TRBV29-1 and TRBJ2-7; 7 bases are shared with TRBD1. Germline assignment: CDR1 SQVTM and CDR2 ANQGSEA. The V and J ends lost 7 bases and 5 bases, in that order; junction bases with no gene match: 11. The CDR3 has 13 residues. The CDR3 reads CSAGGQRLHEQYF. For the CDR3, the DNA is TGCAGCGCTGGGGGACAGCGGTTGCACGAGCAGTACTTC.

The V and J genes are TRBV19 and TRBJ2-1; 12 bases are shared with TRBD2. This CDR3 is built from 15 residues. With V trimmed by 3 bases and J by 7 bases, 4 bases remained unmatched. Germline CDR1 LNHDA, CDR2 SQIVND (reference sequence). The CDR3 sequence: CASSIPSGRGNEQFF. The CDR3 DNA sequence: TGTGCCAGTAGTATCCCTAGCGGGAGGGGTAATGAGCAGTTCTTC.

The chain is built from TRBV7-2 and TRBJ2-1; 10 bases line up with TRBD2. The ends lost 6 bases at V and 8 bases at J; junction bases unmatched: 7. This CDR3 comprises 14 residues. Per germline, CDR1 SGHTA and CDR2 FQGNSA. The CDR3 DNA sequence: TGTGCCAGCAGAAAGCGGGGGGGCGGCGATGAGCAGTTCTTC. Amino acids: CASRKRGGGDEQFF.

V usage is TRBV6-5 and J usage is TRBJ1-4, with D possibly TRBD1 on 5 matching bases. The CDR3 totals 15 residues. The germline CDR1 and CDR2 sequences are MNHEY and SVGAGI. Trimming pared 5 bases from V and 5 bases from J, leaving 15 bases between. Here the CDR3 DNA reads TGTGCCAGCAGTCGACCCGACAGTGTCAATGAAAAACTGTTTTTT. This codes for CASSRPDSVNEKLFF.

This sequence joins TRBV6-5 and TRBJ2-2; D ambiguous. The germline V gene has CDR1 MNHEY and CDR2 SVGAGI. The germline V and J ends were trimmed by 6 bases and 7 bases, with 18 bases remaining between them. The CDR3 is 15 amino acids. CDR3 region: CASSQPAGIGGELFF. The DNA for the CDR3 is TGTGCCAGCAGCCAACCCGCCGGAATTGGCGGGGAGCTGTTTTTT.

The gene calls are TRBV28 and TRBJ1-5; a possible D gene is TRBD1 (5 bases). Germline V gene lookup returns CDR1 MDHEN and CDR2 SYDVKM. The CDR3 consists of 13 residues. V was cut by 5 bases and J by 1 base, with 6 bases left in between. The CDR3: CASSRDSNQPQHF. For the CDR3, the DNA is TGTGCCAGCAGTCGGGACAGCAATCAGCCCCAGCATTTT.

This chain uses TRBV7-3 with TRBJ2-7, with D tentatively TRBD1 (6 bases). V dropped 3 bases and J dropped 6 bases, with 21 bases sitting between them. The CDR3 contains 16 residues. The V gene's germline CDR1 is SGHTA and CDR2 FQGTGA. CDR3 bases: TGTGCCAGCAGCTTGACAGGTACTCCCCGTTACGGCGAGCAGTACTTC. Translated: CASSLTGTPRYGEQYF.

This chain joins TRBV28 and TRBJ2-5; D remains unclear. CDR3 size: 12 residues. Germline CDR1 and CDR2: MDHEN and SYDVKM. Trimming took 6 bases from V and 3 from J, leaving 8 bases between them. CDR3 sequence reads: CASSQIEETQYF. In DNA, the CDR3 is TGTGCCAGCAGCCAGATAGAAGAGACCCAGTACTTC.

The rearrangement uses TRBV7-2 and TRBJ2-7, with a possible D match to TRBD1 (6 bases). Germline lookup yields CDR1 SGHTA and CDR2 FQGNSA. CDR3 size: 13 residues. The V end lost 5 bases, the J end lost 0 bases, and 8 bases lay between the germline ends. The chain's CDR3 is CASSLDSSYEQYF. The CDR3 DNA follows: TGTGCCAGCAGCCTGGACAGCTCCTACGAGCAGTACTTC.

The rearrangement joins TRBV5-8 to TRBJ2-3, with 10 bases identical to TRBD2. Looked up from germline, CDR1 is SGHTS and CDR2 is YDEGEE. The V and J ends lost 3 bases and 8 bases, in that order; junction bases with no gene match: 18. CDR3 length: 18 residues. CDR3 DNA sequence: TGTGCCAGCAGCTCAGTGCGGGTAGCGGGGGGCACGAGGAGTACGCAGTATTTT. Protein sequence: CASSSVRVAGGTRSTQYF.

The chain employs TRBV27 and TRBJ2-1, with TRBD1 matching 7 bases. The CDR3 contains 14 residues. V was pared by 3 bases and J by 3 bases, with 2 bases of the junction left unmatched. Germline lookup yields CDR1 MNHEY and CDR2 SMNVEV (reference sequence). For the CDR3, the DNA is TGTGCCAGCAGTTTTAGGGACAGCTACAATGAGCAGTTCTTC. It encodes CASSFRDSYNEQFF.

The CDR3 DNA sequence: TGTGCCAGCAGCGAGGGGGCCCGGGACACAATTCAGGGTGGCTACACCTTC. Translated, it gives CASSEGARDTIQGGYTF. The V call is TRBV9, the J call TRBJ1-2; 7 positions agree with TRBD1. This CDR3 spans 17 amino acids. Germline CDR1 and CDR2: SGDLS and YYNGEE. Trimming at V came to 3 bases and at J to 7 bases, leaving 18 bases not matched to a gene.

This clone has only a few counts. The chain couples TRBV27 to TRBJ1-6, with D unclear. The CDR3 loop spans 16 amino acids. The V end lost 3 bases, the J end lost 12 bases, and 21 bases lay between the germline ends. CDR1 is MNHEY, CDR2 SMNVEV, per germline (reference sequence). The DNA of the CDR3 is TGTGCCAGCAGTTTCTTGAGAGGGAGAGTAGATGGACCCCTCCACTTT. It encodes CASSFLRGRVDGPLHF.

The CDR3 bases are TGTGCCAGCAGCCGAATACACACCGGGGAGCTGTTTTTT. Translation: CASSRIHTGELFF. The V and J genes are TRBV7-3 and TRBJ2-2; D gene uncertain. The CDR3 extends over 13 amino acids. Trimming stripped 5 bases from V and 3 bases from J, with 7 bases between. The germline CDR1 and CDR2 sequences are SGHTA and FQGTGA.

The chain employs TRBV10-3 and TRBJ2-7; D could derive from TRBD1 or TRBD2 (5 bases each). V shed 7 bases and J shed 7 bases, with 23 bases lying between them. Germline loops: CDR1 ENHRY, CDR2 SYGVKD. CDR3 length equals 15 residues. CDR3 protein: CAITESGGFAAEQYF. The CDR3 DNA reads TGTGCCATCACCGAGTCTGGGGGATTCGCGGCAGAGCAGTACTTC.

This chain links TRBV15 with TRBJ2-7; D is tentatively TRBD1 or TRBD2 (6 bases each). This CDR3 is built from 18 residues. CDR1 and CDR2 (germline): LNHNV, YYDKDF (reference sequence). Trimming stripped 1 base from V and 6 bases from J, with 25 bases between. Written as DNA, the CDR3 is TGTGCCACCAGCAGAGTCCTTAGTGGGGGGCCTTCAGATGTCGAGCAGTACTTC. Translated: CATSRVLSGGPSDVEQYF.

The chain combines TRBV7-2 with TRBJ2-3; 7 positions match TRBD2. The CDR3 is made up of 12 amino acids. The trim removed 1 base at V and 11 bases at J, leaving 3 bases unmatched. Germline V gene sequence: CDR1 SGHTA, CDR2 FQGNSA. The CDR3 sequence is CASSLGTRKQYF. In DNA form, the CDR3 reads TGTGCCAGCAGCTTAGGGACTAGGAAGCAGTATTTT. Filled out from reference TRBV7-2 and TRBJ2-3, the complete variable domain reads GAGVSQSPSNKVTEKGKDVELRCDPISGHTALYWYRQSLGQGLEFLIYFQGNSAPDKSGLPSDRFSAERTGGSVSTLTIQRTQQEDSAVYLCASSLGTRKQYFGPGTRLTVL.

V and J are TRBV7-2 and TRBJ2-3, with D hard to call. Germline values: CDR1 SGHTA, CDR2 FQGNSA. The CDR3 spans 12 residues. The V end was cut by 2 bases, the J end by 6 bases, with 6 bases between. CDR3 nucleotide sequence: TGTGCCAGCAGCTTATTCGGGGATACGCAGTATTTT. Its protein is CASSLFGDTQYF.

This chain links TRBV5-1 with TRBJ1-1; unclear D gene. Germline assignment: CDR1 SGHRS and CDR2 YFSETQ. The germline V and J ends were trimmed by 3 bases and 1 base, with 7 bases remaining between them. CDR3 size: 13 residues. DNA of the CDR3: TGCGCCAGCAGCTGGACTTCGAACACTGAAGCTTTCTTT. This translates into CASSWTSNTEAFF.

J is TRBJ2-7 and V is TRBV6-6; D is possibly TRBD1 or TRBD2 (5 bases each). Germline assignment: CDR1 MNHNY and CDR2 SVGAGI (reference sequence). Trimming removed 5 bases from V and 4 bases from J, with 18 bases in between. The CDR3 sequence is 15 residues long. CDR3 nucleotides: TGTGCCAGCAGTCCCCGACGGGGCGAATTTTACGAGCAGTACTTC. This sequence encodes CASSPRRGEFYEQYF.

The chain combines TRBV10-3 with TRBJ1-6; 7 bases map to TRBD1. The trim removed 7 bases at V and 0 bases at J, leaving 3 bases unmatched. Looked up from germline, CDR1 is ENHRY and CDR2 is SYGVKD. The CDR3 is 15 amino acids. The CDR3 DNA is TGTGCCATCAAAACAGGGGACTCCTATAATTCACCCCTCCACTTT. It encodes CAIKTGDSYNSPLHF.

The chain is built from TRBV6-5 and TRBJ2-7, with 7 bases fitting TRBD2. This CDR3 is built from 15 residues. Germline V gives CDR1 MNHEY, CDR2 SVGAGI. V was clipped by 4 bases and J by 2 bases; unmatched bases: 8. In nucleotides, the CDR3 is TGTGCCAGCAGTTTCTCTAGCGGATATACCTACGAGCAGTACTTC. Encoded protein: CASSFSSGYTYEQYF.

This chain joins TRBV18 and TRBJ1-5; D gene unclear. The CDR3 has 14 residues. Looked up from germline, CDR1 is KGHSH and CDR2 is LQKENI. V was shortened by 3 bases and J by 1 base, with 7 bases between the two germline ends. The CDR3 reads CASSPTASNQPQHF. In nucleotides, the CDR3 is TGTGCCAGCTCACCTACGGCGAGCAATCAGCCCCAGCATTTT.